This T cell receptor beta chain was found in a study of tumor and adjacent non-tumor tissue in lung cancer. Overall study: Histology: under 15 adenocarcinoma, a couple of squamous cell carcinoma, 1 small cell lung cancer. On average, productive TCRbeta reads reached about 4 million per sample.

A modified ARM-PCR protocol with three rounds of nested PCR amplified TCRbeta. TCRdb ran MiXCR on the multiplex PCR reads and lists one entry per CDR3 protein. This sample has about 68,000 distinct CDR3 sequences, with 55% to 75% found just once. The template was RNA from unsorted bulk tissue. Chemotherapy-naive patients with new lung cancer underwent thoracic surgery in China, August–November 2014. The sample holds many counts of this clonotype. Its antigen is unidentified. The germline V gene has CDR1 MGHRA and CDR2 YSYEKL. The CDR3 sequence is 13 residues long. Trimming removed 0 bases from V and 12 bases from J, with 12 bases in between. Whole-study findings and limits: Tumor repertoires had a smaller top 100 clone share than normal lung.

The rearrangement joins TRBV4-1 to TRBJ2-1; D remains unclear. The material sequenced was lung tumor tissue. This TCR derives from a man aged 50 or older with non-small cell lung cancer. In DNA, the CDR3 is TGCGCCAGCAGCCAAGAAGGTACCGTGGGGCAGTTCTTC. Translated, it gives CASSQEGTVGQFF.